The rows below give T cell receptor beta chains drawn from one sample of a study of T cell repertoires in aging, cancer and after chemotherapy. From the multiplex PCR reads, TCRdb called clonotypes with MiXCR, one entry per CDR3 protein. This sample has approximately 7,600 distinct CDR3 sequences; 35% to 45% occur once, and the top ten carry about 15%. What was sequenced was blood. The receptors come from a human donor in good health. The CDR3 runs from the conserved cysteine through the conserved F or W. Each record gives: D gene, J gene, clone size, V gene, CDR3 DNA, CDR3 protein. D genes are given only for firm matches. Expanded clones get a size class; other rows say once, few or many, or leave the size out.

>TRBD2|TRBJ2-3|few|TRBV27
TGTGCCAGCAGTTTCCAGACTAGCGGGGGTGCAGATACGCAGTATTTT
CASSFQTSGGADTQYF
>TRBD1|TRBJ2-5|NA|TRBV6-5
TGTGCCAGCAGGCGACAGGGTTTGGGTGAGACCCAGTACTTC
CASRRQGLGETQYF
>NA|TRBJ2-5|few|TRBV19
TGTGCCAGTAGTATGTGGGGCGCTGGGCAAGAGACCCAGTACTTC
CASSMWGAGQETQYF
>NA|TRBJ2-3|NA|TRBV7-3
TGTGCCAGCAGCTCCCTAGGCACTAGCACAGATACGCAGTATTTT
CASSSLGTSTDTQYF
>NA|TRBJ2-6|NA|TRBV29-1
TGCAGCGTTGAAGGCGGTTCGGGGGCCAACGTCCTGACTTTC
CSVEGGSGANVLTF
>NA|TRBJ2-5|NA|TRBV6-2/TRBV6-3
TGTGCCAGCGGAACGGGGAACCAAGAGACCCAGTACTTC
CASGTGNQETQYF
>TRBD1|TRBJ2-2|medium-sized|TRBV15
TGTGCCACCAGCCCCCAGGGGGCCGGGGAGCTGTTTTTT
CATSPQGAGELFF
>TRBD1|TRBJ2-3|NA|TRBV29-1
TGCAGCGTTGCCGAATCCGGGACAGTGGGAAAGAGAGATACGCAGTATTTT
CSVAESGTVGKRDTQYF
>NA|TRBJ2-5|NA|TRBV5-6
TGTGCCAGCAGCCAGATTACCCAAGAGACCCAGTACTTC
CASSQITQETQYF
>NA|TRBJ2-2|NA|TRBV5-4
TGTGCCAGCAGCCCTGGGACTCCAGAGCTGTTTTTT
CASSPGTPELFF
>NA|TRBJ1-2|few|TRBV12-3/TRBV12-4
TGTGCCAGCAAAACAGGGAATTATGATGGCTACACCTTC
CASKTGNYDGYTF